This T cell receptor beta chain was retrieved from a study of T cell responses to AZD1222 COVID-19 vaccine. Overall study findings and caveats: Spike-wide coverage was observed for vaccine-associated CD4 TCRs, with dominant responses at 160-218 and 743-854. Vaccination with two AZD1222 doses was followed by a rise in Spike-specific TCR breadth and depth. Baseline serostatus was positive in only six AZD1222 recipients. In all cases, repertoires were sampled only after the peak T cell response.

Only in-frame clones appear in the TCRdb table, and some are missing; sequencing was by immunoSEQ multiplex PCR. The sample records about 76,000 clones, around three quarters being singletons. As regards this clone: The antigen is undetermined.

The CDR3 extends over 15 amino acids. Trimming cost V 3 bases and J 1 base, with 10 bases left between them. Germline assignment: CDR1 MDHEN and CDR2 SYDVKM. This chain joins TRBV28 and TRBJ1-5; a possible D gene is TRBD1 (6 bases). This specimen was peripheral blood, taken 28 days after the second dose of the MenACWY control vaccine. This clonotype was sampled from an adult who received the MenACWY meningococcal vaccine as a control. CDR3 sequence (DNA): TGTGCCAGCAGTTTCGGGACACCAAGCAATCAGCCCCAGCATTTT. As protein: CASSFGTPSNQPQHF.